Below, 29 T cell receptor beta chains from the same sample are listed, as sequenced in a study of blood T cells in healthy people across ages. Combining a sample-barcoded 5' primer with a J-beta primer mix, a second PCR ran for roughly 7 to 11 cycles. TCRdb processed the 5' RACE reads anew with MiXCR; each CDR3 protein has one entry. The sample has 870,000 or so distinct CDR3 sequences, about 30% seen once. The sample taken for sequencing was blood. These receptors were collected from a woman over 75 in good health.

CDR3 coding DNA: TGTGCCAGCAGCCAACCGGGACTCGGGGCGGGAGCTTTCTTT. Translation gives CASSQPGLGAGAFF. The chain uses TRBV3-1 and TRBJ1-1; tentatively, D is TRBD1 (5 bases). Germline-derived CDR1 and CDR2 are LGHDT and YNNKEL (reference sequence). V lost 2 bases, J lost 10 bases, and 17 bases lay in between. The CDR3 is 14 amino acids.

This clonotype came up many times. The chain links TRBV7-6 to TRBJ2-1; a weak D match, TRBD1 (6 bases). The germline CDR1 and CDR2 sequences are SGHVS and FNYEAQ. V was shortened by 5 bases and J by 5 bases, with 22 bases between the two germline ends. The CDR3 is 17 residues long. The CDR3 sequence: CASSRTSGTRTNNEQFF. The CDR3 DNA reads TGTGCCAGCAGCCGGACCTCCGGGACAAGAACAAACAATGAGCAGTTCTTC. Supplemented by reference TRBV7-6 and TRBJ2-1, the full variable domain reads GAGVSQSPRYKVTKRGQDVALRCDPISGHVSLYWYRQALGQGPEFLTYFNYEAQQDKSGLPNDRFSAERPEGSISTLTIQRTEQRDSAMYRCASSRTSGTRTNNEQFFGPGTRLTVL.

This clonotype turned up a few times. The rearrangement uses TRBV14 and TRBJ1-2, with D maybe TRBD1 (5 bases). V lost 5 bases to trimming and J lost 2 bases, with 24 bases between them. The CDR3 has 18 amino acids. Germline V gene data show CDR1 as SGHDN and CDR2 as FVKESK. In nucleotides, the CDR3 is TGTGCCAGCAGCACCCGACCCGGCGCGGTGGCAGGGAACTATGGCTACACCTTC. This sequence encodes CASSTRPGAVAGNYGYTF.

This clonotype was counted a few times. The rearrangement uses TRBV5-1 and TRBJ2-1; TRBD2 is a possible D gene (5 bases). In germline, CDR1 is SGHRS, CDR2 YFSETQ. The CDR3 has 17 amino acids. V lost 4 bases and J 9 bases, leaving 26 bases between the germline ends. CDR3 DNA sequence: TGCGCCAGCAGCCTTGCACTTACTAGTTCGGGTTTGGGTGAGCAGTTCTTC. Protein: CASSLALTSSGLGEQFF.

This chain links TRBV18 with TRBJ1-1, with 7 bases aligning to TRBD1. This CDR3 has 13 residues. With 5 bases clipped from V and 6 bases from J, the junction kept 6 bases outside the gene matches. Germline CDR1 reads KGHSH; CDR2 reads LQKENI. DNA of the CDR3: TGTGCCAGCTCAACAGGACAGGCCCCTGAAGCTTTCTTT. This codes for CASSTGQAPEAFF.

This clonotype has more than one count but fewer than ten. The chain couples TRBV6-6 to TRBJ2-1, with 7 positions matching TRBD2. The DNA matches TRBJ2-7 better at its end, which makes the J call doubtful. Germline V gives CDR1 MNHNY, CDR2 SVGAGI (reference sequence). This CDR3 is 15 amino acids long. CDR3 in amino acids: CASTPLAATYNEQYF. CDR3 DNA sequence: TGTGCCAGCACCCCTCTAGCGGCTACCTACAATGAGCAGTACTTC.

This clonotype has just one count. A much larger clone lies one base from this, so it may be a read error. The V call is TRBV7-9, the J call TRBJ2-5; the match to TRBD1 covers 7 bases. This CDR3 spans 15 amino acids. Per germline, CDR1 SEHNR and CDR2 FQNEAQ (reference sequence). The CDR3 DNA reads TGTGTCAGCAGCTTAGCGACAGGGCCGCTTAAGACCCAGTACTTC. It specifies CVSSLATGPLKTQYF.

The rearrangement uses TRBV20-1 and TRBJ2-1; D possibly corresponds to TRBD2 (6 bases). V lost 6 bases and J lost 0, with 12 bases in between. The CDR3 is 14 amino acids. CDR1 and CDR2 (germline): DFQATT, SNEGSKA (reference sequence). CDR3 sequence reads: CSASSGLSYNEQFF. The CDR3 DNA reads TGCAGTGCAAGTAGCGGTCTCTCCTACAATGAGCAGTTCTTC.

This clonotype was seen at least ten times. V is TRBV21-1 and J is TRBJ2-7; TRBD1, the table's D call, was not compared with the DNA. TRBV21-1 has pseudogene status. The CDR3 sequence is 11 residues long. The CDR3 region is CARDRVYEQYF. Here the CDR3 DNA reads TGTGCCAGGGACAGGGTTTACGAGCAGTACTTC.

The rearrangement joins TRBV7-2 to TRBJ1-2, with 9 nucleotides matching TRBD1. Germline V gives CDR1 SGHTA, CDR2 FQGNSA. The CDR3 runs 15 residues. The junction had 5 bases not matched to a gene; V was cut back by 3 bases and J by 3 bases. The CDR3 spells CASSLGTGIDYGYTF. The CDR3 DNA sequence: TGTGCCAGCAGCTTGGGGACAGGGATAGACTATGGCTACACCTTC.

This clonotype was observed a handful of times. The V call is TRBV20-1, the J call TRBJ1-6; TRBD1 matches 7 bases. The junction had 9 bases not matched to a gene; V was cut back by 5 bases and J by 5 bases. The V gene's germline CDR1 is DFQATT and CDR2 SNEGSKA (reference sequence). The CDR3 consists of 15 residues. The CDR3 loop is CSARPGGRNNSPLHF. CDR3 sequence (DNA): TGCAGTGCTCGTCCAGGGGGACGAAATAATTCACCCCTCCACTTT.

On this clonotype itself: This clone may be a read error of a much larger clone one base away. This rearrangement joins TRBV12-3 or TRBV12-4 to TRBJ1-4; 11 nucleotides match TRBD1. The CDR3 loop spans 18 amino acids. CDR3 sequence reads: CASSPHRTGGVTNENLFF. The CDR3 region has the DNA TGTGCCAGCAGTCCACATAGGACAGGGGGCGTAACTAATGAAAACCTGTTTTTT.

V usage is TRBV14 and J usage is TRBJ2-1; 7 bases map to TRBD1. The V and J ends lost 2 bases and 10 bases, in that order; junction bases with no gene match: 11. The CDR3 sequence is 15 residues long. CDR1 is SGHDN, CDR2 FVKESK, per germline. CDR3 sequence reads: CASSQQTGITHEQFF. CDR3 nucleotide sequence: TGTGCCAGCAGCCAACAGACAGGGATTACCCACGAGCAGTTCTTC.

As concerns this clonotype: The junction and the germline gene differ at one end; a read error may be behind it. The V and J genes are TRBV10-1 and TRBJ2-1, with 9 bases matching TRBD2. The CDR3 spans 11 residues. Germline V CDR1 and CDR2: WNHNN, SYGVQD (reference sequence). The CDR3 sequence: CAKRGGRERFF. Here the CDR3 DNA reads TGCGCCAAAAGGGGCGGGAGGGAGCGGTTCTTC.

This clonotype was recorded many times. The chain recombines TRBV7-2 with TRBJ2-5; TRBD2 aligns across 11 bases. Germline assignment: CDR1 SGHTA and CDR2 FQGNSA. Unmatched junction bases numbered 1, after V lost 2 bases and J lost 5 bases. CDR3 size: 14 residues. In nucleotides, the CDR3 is TGTGCCAGCAGCTTACTAGCGGGGGGCGAGACCCAGTACTTC. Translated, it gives CASSLLAGGETQYF.

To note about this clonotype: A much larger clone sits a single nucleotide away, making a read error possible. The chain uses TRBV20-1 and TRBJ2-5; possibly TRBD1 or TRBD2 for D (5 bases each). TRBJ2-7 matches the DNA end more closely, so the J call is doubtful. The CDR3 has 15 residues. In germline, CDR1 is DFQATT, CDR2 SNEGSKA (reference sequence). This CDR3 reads CSAGLQGPYRHEQYF. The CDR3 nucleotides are TGCAGTGCTGGGTTGCAGGGACCTTACCGTCACGAGCAGTACTTC.

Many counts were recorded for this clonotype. CDR3 amino acids: CASSPDDRGLSPLHF. DNA for the CDR3: TGTGCCAGCAGCCCCGACGACAGGGGGCTTTCACCCCTCCACTTT. The chain has TRBV27 and TRBJ1-6; 10 nucleotides agree with TRBD1. Germline CDR1 is MNHEY and CDR2 is SMNVEV (reference sequence). V trimming: 6 bases; J trimming: 9 bases; junction bases outside the gene matches: 8. The CDR3 contains 15 residues.

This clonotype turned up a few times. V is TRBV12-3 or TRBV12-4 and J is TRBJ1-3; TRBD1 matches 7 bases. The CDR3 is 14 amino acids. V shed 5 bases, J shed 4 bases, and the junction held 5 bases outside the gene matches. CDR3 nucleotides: TGTGCCAGCAGTACGACAGGGTCCGGAAACACCATATATTTT. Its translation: CASSTTGSGNTIYF.

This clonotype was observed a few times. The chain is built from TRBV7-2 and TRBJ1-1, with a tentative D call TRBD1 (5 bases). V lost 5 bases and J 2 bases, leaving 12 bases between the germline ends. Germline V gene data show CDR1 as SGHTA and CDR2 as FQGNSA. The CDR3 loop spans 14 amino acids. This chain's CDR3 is CASSTRQPNTEAFF. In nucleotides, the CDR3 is TGTGCCAGCAGCACCCGACAGCCTAACACTGAAGCTTTCTTT.

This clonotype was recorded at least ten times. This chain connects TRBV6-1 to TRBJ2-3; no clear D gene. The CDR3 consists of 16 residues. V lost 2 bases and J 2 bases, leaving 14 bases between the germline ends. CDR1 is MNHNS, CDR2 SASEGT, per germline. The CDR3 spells CASSENTALLTDTQYF. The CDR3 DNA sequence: TGTGCCAGCAGTGAAAACACAGCCCTGCTCACAGATACGCAGTATTTT.

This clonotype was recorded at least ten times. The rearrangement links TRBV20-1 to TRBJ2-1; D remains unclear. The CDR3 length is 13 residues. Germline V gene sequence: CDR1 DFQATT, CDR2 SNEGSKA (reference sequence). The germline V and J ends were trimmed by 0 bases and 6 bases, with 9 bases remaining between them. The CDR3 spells CSARDPPSNEQFF. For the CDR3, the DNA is TGCAGTGCTAGAGATCCCCCAAGCAATGAGCAGTTCTTC.

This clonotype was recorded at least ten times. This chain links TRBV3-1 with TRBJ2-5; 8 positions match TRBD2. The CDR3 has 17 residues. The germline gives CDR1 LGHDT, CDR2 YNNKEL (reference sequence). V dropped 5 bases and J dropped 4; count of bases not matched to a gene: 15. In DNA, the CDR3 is TGTGCCAGCAGCGTTATTTTGACTAGCGCGGCACGAGAGACCCAGTACTTC. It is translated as CASSVILTSAARETQYF.

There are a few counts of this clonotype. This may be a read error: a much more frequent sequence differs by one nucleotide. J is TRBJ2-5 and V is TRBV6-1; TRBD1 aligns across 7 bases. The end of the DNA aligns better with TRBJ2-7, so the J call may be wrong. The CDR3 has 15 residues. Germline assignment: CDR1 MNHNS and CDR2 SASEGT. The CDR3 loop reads CASSHVRGRSDEQYF. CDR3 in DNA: TGTGCCAGCAGCCACGTGAGGGGGCGGTCGGACGAGCAGTACTTC.

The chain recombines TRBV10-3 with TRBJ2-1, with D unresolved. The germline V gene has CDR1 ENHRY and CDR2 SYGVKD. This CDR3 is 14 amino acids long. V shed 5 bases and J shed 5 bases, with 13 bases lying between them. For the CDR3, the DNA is TGTGCCATCAGTCGAGGCGGTGGGAACAATGAGCAGTTCTTC. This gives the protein CAISRGGGNNEQFF.

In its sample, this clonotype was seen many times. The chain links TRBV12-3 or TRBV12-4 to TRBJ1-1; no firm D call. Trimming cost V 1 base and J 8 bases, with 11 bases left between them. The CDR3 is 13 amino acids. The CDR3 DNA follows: TGTGCCAGCAGTTTAGGTACGGGCGGGGAAGCTTTCTTT. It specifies CASSLGTGGEAFF.

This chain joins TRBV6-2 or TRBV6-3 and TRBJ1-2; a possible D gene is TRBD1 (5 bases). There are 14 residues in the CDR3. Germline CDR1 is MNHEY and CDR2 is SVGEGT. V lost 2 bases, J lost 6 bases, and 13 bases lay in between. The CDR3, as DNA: TGTGCCAGCAGTTACGGAGGGGAATTCGATGGCTACACCTTC. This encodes CASSYGGEFDGYTF.

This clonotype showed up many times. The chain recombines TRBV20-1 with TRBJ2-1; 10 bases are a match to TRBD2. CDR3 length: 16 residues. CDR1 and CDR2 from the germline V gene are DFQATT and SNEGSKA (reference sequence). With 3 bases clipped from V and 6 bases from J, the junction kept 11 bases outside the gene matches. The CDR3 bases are TGCAGTGCTAGCGGAGGTTCCAGCGGGGGGGTCAATGAGCAGTTCTTC. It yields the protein CSASGGSSGGVNEQFF.

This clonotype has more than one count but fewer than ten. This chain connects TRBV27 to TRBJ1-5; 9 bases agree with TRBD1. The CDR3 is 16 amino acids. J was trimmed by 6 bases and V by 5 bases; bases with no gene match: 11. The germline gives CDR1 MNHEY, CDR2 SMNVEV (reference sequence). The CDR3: CASSKVGTGRGQPQHF. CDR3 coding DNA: TGTGCCAGCAGTAAAGTAGGGACAGGGCGCGGTCAGCCCCAGCATTTT.

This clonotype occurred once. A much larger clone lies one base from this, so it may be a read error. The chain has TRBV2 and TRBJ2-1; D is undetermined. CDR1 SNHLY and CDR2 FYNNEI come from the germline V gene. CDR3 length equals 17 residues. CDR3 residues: CASRERAGPTSYNKQFF. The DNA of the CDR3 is TGTGCCAGCAGAGAAAGGGCAGGCCCAACCAGCTACAATAAGCAGTTCTTC. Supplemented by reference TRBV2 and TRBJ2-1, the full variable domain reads EPEVTQTPSHQVTQMGQEVILRCVPISNHLYFYWYRQILGQKVEFLVSFYNNEISEKSEIFDDQFSVERPDGSNFTLKIRSTKLEDSAMYFCASRERAGPTSYNKQFFGPGTRLTVL.